This T cell receptor (beta chain) was recovered during a study of shared clonotypes between healthy human individuals. This table comes from immunoSEQ multiplex PCR, and its TCRdb copy is limited to in-frame clones, with some not included. The sample consists of about 2.4 million clones, approximately 93% of them appearing once. The germline V gene has CDR1 SNHLY and CDR2 FYNNEI. The CDR3 covers 15 residues. The J segment lost 4 bases and the V segment lost 6 bases, leaving 4 bases of the junction unmatched. The sequence was obtained from a man between 18 and 35 years old in good health. Some clones in this sample may be carry-over from other donors' samples. Source material: naive CD4+ T cells from PBMCs. Subset described: CD45RA+ positively selected. The V gene is TRBV2, the J gene TRBJ1-4; 11 bases agree with TRBD1. The CDR3 reads CASSGQGASNEKLFF. DNA of the CDR3: TGTGCCAGCAGCGGACAGGGGGCAAGTAATGAAAAACTGTTTTTT.